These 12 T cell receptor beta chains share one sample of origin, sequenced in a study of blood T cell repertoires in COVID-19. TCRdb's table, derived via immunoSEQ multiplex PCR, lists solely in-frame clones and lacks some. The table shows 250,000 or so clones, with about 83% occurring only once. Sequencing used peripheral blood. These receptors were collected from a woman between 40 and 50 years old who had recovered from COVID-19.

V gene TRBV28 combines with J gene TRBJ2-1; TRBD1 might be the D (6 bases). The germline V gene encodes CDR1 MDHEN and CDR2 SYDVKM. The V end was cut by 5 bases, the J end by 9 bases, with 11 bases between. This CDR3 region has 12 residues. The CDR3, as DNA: TGTGCCAGCAGTATAATCAGGGGTGAGCAGTTCTTC. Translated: CASSIIRGEQFF.

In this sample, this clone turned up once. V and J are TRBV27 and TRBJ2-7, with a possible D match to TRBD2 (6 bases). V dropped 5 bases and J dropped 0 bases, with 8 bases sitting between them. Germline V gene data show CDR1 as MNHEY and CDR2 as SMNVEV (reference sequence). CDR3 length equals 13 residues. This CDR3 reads CASSVAASYEQYF. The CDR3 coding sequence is TGTGCCAGCAGTGTAGCGGCCTCCTACGAGCAGTACTTC.

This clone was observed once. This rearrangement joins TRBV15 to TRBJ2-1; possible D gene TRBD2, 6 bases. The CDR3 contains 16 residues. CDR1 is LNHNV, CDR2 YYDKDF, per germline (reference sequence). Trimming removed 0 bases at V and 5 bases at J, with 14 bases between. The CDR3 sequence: CATSRERRGSHNEQFF. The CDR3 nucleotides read TGTGCCACCAGCAGAGAGCGACGGGGGTCCCACAATGAGCAGTTCTTC. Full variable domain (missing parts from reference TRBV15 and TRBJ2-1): DAMVIQNPRYQVTQFGKPVTLSCSQTLNHNVMYWYQQKSSQAPKLLFHYYDKDFNNEADTPDNFQSRRPNTSFCFLDIRSPGLGDTAMYLCATSRERRGSHNEQFFGPGTRLTVL.

The CDR3 here is CASSITQGNTGELFF. As DNA, the CDR3 is TGTGCCAGCAGCATCACACAGGGGAACACCGGGGAGCTGTTTTTT. The chain joins TRBV9 to TRBJ2-2; possibly TRBD1 for D (6 bases). Trimming cost V 4 bases and J 1 base, with 11 bases left between them. The CDR3 is made up of 15 amino acids. CDR1 is SGDLS, CDR2 YYNGEE, per germline.

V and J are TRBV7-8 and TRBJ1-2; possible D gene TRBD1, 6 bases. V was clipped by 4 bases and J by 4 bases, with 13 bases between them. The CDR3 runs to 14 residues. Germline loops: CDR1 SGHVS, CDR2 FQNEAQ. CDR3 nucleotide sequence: TGTGCCAGCAGCTCACAGGGCGGTGGCTATGGCTACACCTTC. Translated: CASSSQGGGYGYTF. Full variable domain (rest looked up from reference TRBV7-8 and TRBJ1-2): GAGVSQSPRYKVAKRGQDVALRCDPISGHVSLFWYQQALGQGPEFLTYFQNEAQLDKSGLPSDRFFAERPEGSVSTLKIQRTQQEDSAVYLCASSSQGGGYGYTFGSGTRLTVV.

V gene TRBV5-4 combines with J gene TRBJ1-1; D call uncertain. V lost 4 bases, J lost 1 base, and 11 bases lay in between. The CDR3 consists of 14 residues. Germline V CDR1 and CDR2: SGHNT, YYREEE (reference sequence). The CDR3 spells CASSRYRENTEAFF. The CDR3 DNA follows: TGTGCCAGCAGCCGTTACCGGGAGAACACTGAAGCTTTCTTT.

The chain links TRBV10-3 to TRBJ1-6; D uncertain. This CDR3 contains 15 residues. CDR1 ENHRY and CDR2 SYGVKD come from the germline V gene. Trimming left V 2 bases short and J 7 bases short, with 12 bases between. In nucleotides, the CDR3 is TGTGCCATCAGTGAGCCGTCCCGAGCCAATTCACCCCTCCACTTT. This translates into CAISEPSRANSPLHF.

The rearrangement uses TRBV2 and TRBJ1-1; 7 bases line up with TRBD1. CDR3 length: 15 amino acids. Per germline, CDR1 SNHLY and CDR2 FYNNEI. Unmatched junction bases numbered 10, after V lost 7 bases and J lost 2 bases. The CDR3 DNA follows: TGTGCCAGCACGACTGCTCGGGACAGCAACACTGAAGCTTTCTTT. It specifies CASTTARDSNTEAFF.

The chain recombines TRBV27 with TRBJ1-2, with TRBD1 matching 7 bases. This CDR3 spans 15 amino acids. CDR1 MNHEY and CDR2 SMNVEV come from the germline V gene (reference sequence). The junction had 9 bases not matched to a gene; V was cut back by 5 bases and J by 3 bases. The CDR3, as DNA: TGTGCCAGCAGTACAAACAGGGGCTCCTACTATGGCTACACCTTC. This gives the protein CASSTNRGSYYGYTF.

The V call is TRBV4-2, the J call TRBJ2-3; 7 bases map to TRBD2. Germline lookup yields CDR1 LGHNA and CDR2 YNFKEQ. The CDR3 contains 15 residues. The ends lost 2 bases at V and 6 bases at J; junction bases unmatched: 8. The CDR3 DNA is TGTGCCAGCAGCCAAAGCAAGCGGGGTGTTGATACGCAGTATTTT. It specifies CASSQSKRGVDTQYF.

The DNA for the CDR3 is TGTGCCAGCAGTCATCCCTGGGGGCGACACGAGGGGGAGCTGTTTTTT. Amino acid sequence: CASSHPWGRHEGELFF. The genes are TRBV28 and TRBJ2-2; possibly TRBD1 for D (6 bases). Trimming removed 5 bases at V and 8 bases at J, with 21 bases between. This CDR3 has 16 amino acids. CDR1 MDHEN and CDR2 SYDVKM come from the germline V gene.

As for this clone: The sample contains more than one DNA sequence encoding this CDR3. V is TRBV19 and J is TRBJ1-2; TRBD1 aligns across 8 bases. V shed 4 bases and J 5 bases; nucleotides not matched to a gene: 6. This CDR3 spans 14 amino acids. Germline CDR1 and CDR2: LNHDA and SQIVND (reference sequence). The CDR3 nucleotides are TGTGCCAGTAGTACCCAGGGGGCGCAGTATGGCTACACCTTC. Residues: CASSTQGAQYGYTF.